The sequence of this TCR beta chain was determined in a study of shared clonotypes between healthy human individuals. Study-level findings and limits: Between a handful of donors, naive CD4 clonotypes were shared at a level of about 5%. The generation probabilities recorded for non-shared clonotypes fell below those of clonotypes shared by all four donors.

Trimming cost V 1 base and J 5 bases, with 12 bases left between them. This CDR3 comprises 15 residues. Germline values: CDR1 LNHDA, CDR2 SQIVND (reference sequence). The protocol was immunoSEQ multiplex PCR, while the TCRdb copy is restricted to in-frame clones and leaves out a portion. The repertoire consists of 550,000 to 700,000 clones, with 73% occurring once and the leading ten covering 1.5% to 2%. For this clone: As yet, its antigen is unknown.

The source material was memory CD4+ T cells sorted from blood. This sample's subset: CD45RA-negative fraction. The clonotype was recovered from a woman in her 30s in good health. The rearrangement joins TRBV19 to TRBJ1-5, with a possible D match to TRBD1 (5 bases). This CDR3 reads CASSIAGGLDQPQHF. CDR3 nucleotide sequence: TGTGCCAGTAGTATAGCTGGGGGTCTTGATCAGCCCCAGCATTTT.